The present T cell receptor beta chain was sequenced within a study of CD8 T cells in ankylosing spondylitis. Study-wide results and limits: Disease-associated clones were CD8+ and fairly uncommon in peripheral blood. Made up of eight highly homologous variants, a TCR beta motif appeared characteristic of ankylosing spondylitis blood. Clones linked to disease were reported to show significant enrichment in matched ankylosing spondylitis synovial fluid.

Quantitative molecular-barcoded 5'-RACE generated the TCR beta libraries. MiXCR, applied by TCRdb to the 5' RACE reads, yields one record per CDR3 protein. Found here are 250,000 to 350,000 distinct CDR3 sequences, more than 20% of them singletons; the top ten hold about 4%. This clonotype occurred a few times. Its cognate antigen is unknown. The TCR was taken from a female donor with ankylosing spondylitis or in good health (not recorded which). The sequenced material came from blood, either unsorted or a sorted T cell fraction (not recorded which).

CDR3 sequence (DNA): TGCAGCGTTGAAGTCAGGGCGAGCACAGATACGCAGTATTTT. Residues: CSVEVRASTDTQYF. The gene calls are TRBV29-1 and TRBJ2-3; TRBD1 might be the D (5 bases). Per the germline V gene, CDR1 is SQVTM and CDR2 is ANQGSEA. Trimming took 1 base from V and 0 from J, leaving 8 bases between them. The CDR3 spans 14 residues.